A selection of T cell receptor beta chains follows, all from one sample in a study of cytomegalovirus exposure and HLA in healthy donors. The data were produced by immunoSEQ multiplex PCR, yet TCRdb's version contains in-frame clones alone and is incomplete. Of about 150,000 clones listed, approximately 76% are singletons. The sequenced sample consisted of PBMCs. The origin of the receptors is a middle-aged man in good health and CMV-seronegative. The CDR3 runs from the conserved cysteine through the conserved F or W. Each record gives: J gene, V gene, CDR3 length, D gene, clone size, CDR3 protein, CDR3 DNA. The D gene is left open where the match is weak. A row's size may be missing; if present it is once, few, many or a size class.

TRBJ1-5,TRBV6-1,14,-,-,CASSEGQPNQPQHF,TGTGCCAGCAGTGAAGGACAGCCTAATCAGCCCCAGCATTTT
TRBJ1-1,TRBV4-1,15,-,-,CASSQVKQPYTEAFF,TGCGCCAGCAGCCAAGTTAAACAGCCTTACACTGAAGCTTTCTTT
TRBJ1-1,TRBV6-5,14,-,few,CASSYEGRGTEAFF,TGTGCCAGCAGTTACGAAGGGAGGGGGACTGAAGCTTTCTTT
TRBJ2-5,TRBV7-6,16,TRBD2,-,CASSLPVGGYQETQYF,TGTGCCAGCAGCTTACCGGTCGGGGGGTACCAAGAGACCCAGTACTTC
TRBJ2-7,TRBV19,15,TRBD2,few,CASSKTSGSPYEQYF,TGTGCCAGTAGTAAGACTAGCGGGAGTCCCTACGAGCAGTACTTC
TRBJ2-1,TRBV28,15,TRBD2,-,CASSSSGSSYNEQFF,TGTGCCAGCAGTTCCAGCGGGAGCTCCTACAATGAGCAGTTCTTC
TRBJ2-1,TRBV6-1,13,-,-,CASSAGSLNEQFF,TGTGCCAGCAGTGCAGGCAGCCTCAATGAGCAGTTCTTC
TRBJ2-6,TRBV19,16,-,-,CASSIDQGSGANVLTF,TGTGCCAGTAGTATAGATCAGGGTTCTGGGGCCAACGTCCTGACTTTC
TRBJ2-5,TRBV28,16,TRBD2,few,CASSFGLAGGEETQYF,TGTGCCAGCAGTTTCGGACTAGCGGGGGGCGAAGAGACCCAGTACTTC
TRBJ2-3,TRBV29-1,16,TRBD2,-,CSVEDRREGLFGTQYF,TGCAGCGTTGAAGATAGGCGGGAGGGCCTATTTGGTACGCAGTATTTT
TRBJ1-5,TRBV28,15,TRBD1,-,CASTNRGLGNQPQHF,TGTGCCAGCACTAACAGGGGGCTTGGCAATCAGCCCCAGCATTTT
TRBJ1-1,TRBV7-6,15,TRBD1,-,CASSFQGGRDTEAFF,TGTGCCAGCAGCTTTCAGGGGGGCAGGGACACTGAAGCTTTCTTT
TRBJ2-2,TRBV6-1,16,TRBD2,-,CASSEVSGLNTGELFF,TGTGCCAGCAGTGAGGTTAGCGGGCTCAACACCGGGGAGCTGTTTTTT
TRBJ1-5,TRBV18,16,TRBD1,-,CASSSSPGQWDQPQHF,TGTGCCAGCTCGTCCTCACCGGGACAGTGGGATCAGCCCCAGCATTTT
TRBJ2-2,TRBV2,16,TRBD2,-,CASSGVSGSYTGELFF,TGTGCCAGCAGTGGAGTTAGCGGGAGCTACACCGGGGAGCTGTTTTTT
TRBJ2-1,TRBV19,13,-,-,CASSPLVYNEQFF,TGTGCCAGTAGTCCGTTAGTATACAATGAGCAGTTCTTC
TRBJ2-6,TRBV2,13,-,-,CASSEPGANVLTF,TGTGCCAGCAGTGAACCAGGGGCCAACGTCCTGACTTTC
TRBJ2-7,TRBV7-2,13,-,-,CASSLEANYEQYF,TGTGCCAGCAGCTTAGAGGCGAACTACGAGCAGTACTTC
TRBJ2-3,TRBV11-2,14,-,once,CASSLATGTDTQYF,TGTGCCAGCAGCTTAGCAACAGGCACAGATACGCAGTATTTT
TRBJ2-7,TRBV5-1,14,TRBD1,-,CASSWGQGAYEQYF,TGCGCCAGCAGCTGGGGACAGGGGGCCTACGAGCAGTACTTC
TRBJ2-7,TRBV27,12,-,-,CASSSDRAAYYF,TGTGCCAGCAGTTCCGATAGAGCCGCTTATTACTTC
TRBJ1-6,TRBV6-6,13,TRBD1,few,CASSSPDGTETHF,TGTGCCAGCAGTTCCCCCGATGGGACAGAGACCCACTTT
TRBJ1-6,TRBV5-4,15,-,once,CASSLDGGLNSPLHF,TGTGCCAGCAGCTTGGATGGGGGCCTAAATTCACCCCTCCACTTT
TRBJ2-3,TRBV30,15,-,-,CAWSVQKVFTDTQYF,TGTGCCTGGAGTGTACAAAAAGTATTCACAGATACGCAGTATTTT
TRBJ1-5,TRBV9,14,-,-,CASSVAVAGQPQHF,TGTGCCAGCAGCGTAGCGGTGGCAGGGCAGCCCCAGCATTTT
TRBJ1-1,TRBV5-1,14,-,-,CASSWRDPNTEAFF,TGCGCCAGCAGCTGGCGGGACCCGAACACTGAAGCTTTCTTT
TRBJ1-4,TRBV5-1,15,TRBD1,few,CASSAEGANYEKLFF,TGCGCCAGCAGCGCCGAGGGGGCAAATTACGAAAAACTGTTTTTT
TRBJ2-7,TRBV7-9,16,TRBD2,once,CASSPNLAGPTYEQYF,TGTGCCAGCAGCCCCAACTTAGCGGGGCCCACCTACGAGCAGTACTTC
TRBJ2-7,TRBV28,14,TRBD1,-,CASSLTGSSYEQYF,TGTGCCAGCAGTCTGACAGGGAGCTCCTACGAGCAGTACTTC
TRBJ1-6,TRBV2,15,-,-,CASSEAVVEISPLHF,TGTGCCAGCAGTGAAGCGGTGGTAGAGATTTCACCCCTCCACTTT
TRBJ2-1,TRBV11-2,15,-,-,CASSAIPTGLSEQFF,TGTGCCAGCAGCGCCATCCCGACAGGTCTCAGTGAGCAGTTCTTC